This T cell receptor (beta chain) was documented in a study of beta chain features in type 1 diabetes. Expressed TCRB transcripts were sequenced because the entire RNA isolate underwent reverse transcription. Sequencing used immunoSEQ multiplex PCR; TCRdb keeps in-frame clones, though not all of them. The data show 680,000 or so clones, with roughly a sixth seen just once and approximately 0.093% held by the top ten. This CDR3 spans 16 amino acids. Between the trimmed V and J ends, which lost 6 bases and 3 bases, there was a span of 21 bases. The germline V gene has CDR1 MNHNY and CDR2 SVGAGI (reference sequence). As concerns this clone: The antigen is not known.

General observations from the study: Cells carrying high TCR expression could end up over-represented when cDNA is sequenced. PCR may have favored shorter templates equally in patients and controls.

This chain connects TRBV6-6 to TRBJ2-7, with D perhaps assigned TRBD1 or TRBD2 (5 bases each). Sequencing was carried out using naive CD4+ T cells from blood. This receptor was taken from a man younger than 35 in good health. CDR3 sequence reads: CASSSSNGALNYEQYF. CDR3 nucleotide sequence: TGTGCCAGCAGCTCCTCCAACGGGGCCTTGAACTACGAGCAGTACTTC.